This T cell receptor (beta chain) was observed in a study of OX40 agonist ivuxolimab in advanced cancers. The overall study: Ivuxolimab, an agonistic anti-OX40 (CD134) antibody, was given to patients. Averaging approximately 60 years in age, with a range of 23 to 79, the cohort was 82.7% male.

Germline V gene data show CDR1 as SNHLY and CDR2 as FYNNEI. Trimming at V came to 6 bases and at J to 10 bases, leaving 6 bases not matched to a gene. The CDR3 has 11 amino acids. Repertoires were generated with immunoSEQ multiplex PCR, while TCRdb's copy carries only in-frame clones and drops some. The sample holds 72,000 or so clones, approximately 90% seen once. As for this clone: Its antigen is not known.

Notes on the study in general: By week 6 at 0.1 to 3.0 mg/kg, blood CD4+ and CD8+ T cells had expanded clonally.

V is TRBV2 and J is TRBJ2-7; 7 bases align to TRBD1. Source: CD4+ or CD8+ T cells sorted from blood, taken in a trial of the OX40 agonist ivuxolimab. The TCR was taken from an adult with an advanced solid tumor such as melanoma, head and neck, liver or kidney cancer. The CDR3 sequence: CASSGTEIQYF. As DNA, the CDR3 is TGTGCCAGCAGCGGGACAGAGATACAGTACTTC.